The 9 T cell receptor beta chains presented below share a single source sample, sequenced in a study of CD8+CD57+ T cells in acquired aplastic anemia. Individuals selected for sequencing had exhibited CD8+CD57+ cell expansion on flow cytometry. The template used for profiling TCR beta VDJ and CDR3 was genomic DNA. TCRdb called the reads again in MiXCR, with one record for every CDR3 protein. The sample records 160,000 or so distinct CDR3 sequences, roughly 48% being singletons. Sequenced material: sorted CD4+, CD8+, or CD8+CD57+ T cells (not recorded which) from PBMCs. All receptors come from a human donor with aplastic anemia.

This clonotype was seen more than once but under ten times. The V call is TRBV27, the J call TRBJ2-5, with 9 nucleotides matching TRBD1. The CDR3 runs 13 residues. Germline lookup yields CDR1 MNHEY and CDR2 SMNVEV (reference sequence). V gave up 5 bases and J gave up 4 bases; unmatched junction bases: 2. The CDR3 DNA reads TGTGCCAGCAGTCGGGACAGGGTAGAGACCCAGTACTTC. Protein sequence: CASSRDRVETQYF.

The CDR3 sequence is CASSFGKWRENHEQFF. For the CDR3, the DNA is TGTGCCAGCAGTTTCGGAAAATGGCGGGAGAACCATGAGCAGTTCTTC. The chain links TRBV12-3 or TRBV12-4 to TRBJ2-1, with TRBD2 matching 7 bases. The CDR3 totals 16 residues. Trimming removed 3 bases from V and 8 bases from J; junction bases left unmatched: 13.

The V and J genes are TRBV10-3 and TRBJ2-1, with 8 nucleotides matching TRBD1. CDR1 is ENHRY, CDR2 SYGVKD, per germline. Trimming took 6 bases from V and 8 from J; bases not matched to a gene: 3. The CDR3 is 12 residues long. The CDR3 DNA reads TGTGCCATCAGAAAGACAGGGGATGAGCAGTTCTTC. This codes for CAIRKTGDEQFF.

In its sample, this clonotype was seen once. The final CDR3 position lacks the conserved phenylalanine or tryptophan, pointing to a likely read error. J is TRBJ2-7 and V is TRBV7-7, with 10 positions matching TRBD2. This CDR3 spans 14 amino acids. Losses at the gene ends were 5 bases for V and 3 bases for J; bases not matched to a gene: 4. Germline CDR1 and CDR2: SSHAT and FNYEAQ (reference sequence). The CDR3 protein is CASSPSGRVYEQYL. The CDR3 DNA follows: TGTGCCAGCAGCCCCAGCGGGAGGGTCTACGAGCAGTACCTC.

The rearrangement links TRBV10-3 to TRBJ2-5; 8 positions agree with TRBD1. The CDR3 extends over 13 amino acids. Germline lookup yields CDR1 ENHRY and CDR2 SYGVKD. V lost 6 bases to trimming and J lost 2 bases; unmatched junction nucleotides: 2. The DNA of the CDR3 is TGTGCCATCAGAGGACAGGGACAAGAGACCCAGTACTTC. Amino acid sequence: CAIRGQGQETQYF.

The genes are TRBV7-2 and TRBJ2-7, with 7 bases that match TRBD2. Germline lookup yields CDR1 SGHTA and CDR2 FQGNSA. Trimming at V came to 5 bases and at J to 9 bases, leaving 7 bases not matched to a gene. The CDR3 covers 12 residues. CDR3 sequence (DNA): TGTGCCAGCAGCCCCCCGGGAGGCGGGCAGTACTTC. The encoded protein is CASSPPGGGQYF.

In regard to this clonotype: A much larger clone lies one base from this, so it may be a read error. The V gene is TRBV11-1, the J gene TRBJ1-5; D might be TRBD1 (5 bases). The germline V gene encodes CDR1 SGHAT and CDR2 FQDESV (reference sequence). The CDR3 totals 14 residues. The CDR3: CTSSFEGSNQPQHF. The CDR3 DNA sequence: TGTACCAGCAGCTTTGAGGGGAGCAATCAGCCCCAGCATTTT.

The chain recombines TRBV20-1 with TRBJ2-7; D is uncertain. CDR1 and CDR2 (germline): DFQATT, SNEGSKA (reference sequence). CDR3 size: 14 residues. The V end was cut by 2 bases, the J end by 4 bases, with 15 bases between. The CDR3 DNA reads TGCAGTGCTAGAACTGGACGGGTTCGGTACGAGCAGTACTTC. Encoded protein: CSARTGRVRYEQYF.

Regarding this clonotype: A much more abundant neighbour one base away suggests this may be a read error. This chain connects TRBV9 to TRBJ1-2; maybe TRBD1 (5 bases). Trimming removed 4 bases at V and 7 bases at J, with 14 bases between. The V gene's germline CDR1 is SGDLS and CDR2 YYNGEE. The CDR3 runs 13 residues. The CDR3 here is CASSLNVGGGYTF. CDR3 nucleotides: TGTGCCAGCAGCCTAAATGTGGGGGGTGGCTACACCTTC.